Given below is one T cell receptor (beta chain) in context. These data belong to a study of shared clonotypes between healthy human individuals. TCRdb's table, derived via immunoSEQ multiplex PCR, lists solely in-frame clones and lacks some. The table includes roughly 76,000 clones, roughly two thirds detected once. The CDR3 totals 16 residues. The germline V gene has CDR1 SEHNR and CDR2 FQNEAQ (reference sequence). The V end lost 4 bases, the J end lost 7 bases, and 20 bases lay between the germline ends. This chain joins TRBV7-9 and TRBJ1-5; D gene unclear. This clonotype was obtained from a man younger than 40 in good health. What was sequenced was memory CD8+ T cells sorted from blood. Described subset: CD45RO+ cells pooled with CCR7-negative TemRA cells. The CDR3 nucleotides read TGTGCCAGCAGCTATACGGCTTTCGGGGTTGGGCAGCCCCAGCATTTT. As protein: CASSYTAFGVGQPQHF.